Listed here are 21 T cell receptor delta chains from one sample, sequenced in a study of DNA immune sequencing with unique molecular identifiers. Genomic DNA underwent 32-plex PCR targeting all 8 TRDV and 4 TRDJ genes. A 12-nucleotide UMI was added during approximately 3 barcoding PCR cycles before adapter PCR. TCRdb processed the multiplex PCR reads again with the CATT caller. Seen here are more than 2,000 delta-chain clones, around an eighth observed once, and the top ten hold 22%. The material sequenced was gamma-delta T cells from PBMCs. The receptors here all came from a human donor in good health.

This clone was seen a few times. A far larger clone is only one base removed, so a read error is likely. The rearrangement uses TRDV2 and TRDJ3, with 9 positions matching TRDD3. CDR1 and CDR2 from the germline V gene are GEAIGNYY and EKD. The V segment lost 3 bases and the J segment 0 bases; nucleotides outside the gene matches: 5. The CDR3 runs to 18 residues. CDR3 sequence reads: CACDSLLGDSWDTRQMFF. The CDR3 DNA is TGTGCCTGTGACTCCCTACTGGGGGACTCCTGGGACACCCGACAGATGTTTTTC.

With respect to this clone: This is likely an artifact of a read error, given a far larger clone one base away. The chain joins TRDV1 to TRDJ1; TRDD3 agrees at 11 bases. The J gene is absent in TCRdb and was assigned here via DNA matching to germline. V was clipped by 1 base and J by 0 bases; unmatched bases: 31. Per the germline V gene, CDR1 is TSWWSYY and CDR2 is QGS. CDR3 length: 26 residues. The CDR3 bases are TGTGCTCTTGGGGAACCCCTCCTTCTTCCCACTACTTTATACTGGGGGATAAGAACCGACACCGATAAACTCATCTTT. Its translation is CALGEPLLLPTTLYWGIRTDTDKLIF.

Turning to this clone: A much larger clone differs from this one at a single base, so this may be a read error. The V call is TRDV2, the J call TRDJ3; 8 bases are shared with TRDD3. Germline V gene lookup returns CDR1 GEAIGNYY and CDR2 EKD. The CDR3 sequence is 20 residues long. CDR3 bases: TGTGCCTGTGACACCGTGACTGGGGGTCCTGCCTCCTGGGACATCCGACAGATGTTTTTC. Protein sequence: CACDTVTGGPASWDIRQMFF.

This clone is deemed medium-sized. V gene TRDV2 combines with J gene TRDJ3; possibly TRDD3 for D (6 bases). Germline V gene lookup returns CDR1 GEAIGNYY and CDR2 EKD. This CDR3 has 21 residues. Trimming removed 2 bases at V and 0 bases at J, with 22 bases between. For the CDR3, the DNA is TGTGCCTGTGACATCTTGGGGGGCAGACCAAACCTCTCCTGGGACACCCGACAGATGTTTTTC. Translation: CACDILGGRPNLSWDTRQMFF.

By proportion, this clone is medium-sized. The rearrangement joins TRDV1 to TRDJ1; D possibly corresponds to TRDD3 (7 bases). The J gene, absent from TCRdb, was called here by matching the DNA to germline. The germline V gene encodes CDR1 TSWWSYY and CDR2 QGS. The length of the CDR3 is 25 residues. The V gene lost 0 bases and the J gene lost 3 bases, with 41 bases spanning the gap. The CDR3 protein is CALGELPPSHRVLGGFRVCADKLIF. As DNA, the CDR3 is TGTGCTCTTGGGGAACTCCCCCCTTCCCACAGAGTCCTAGGGGGATTTAGGGTCTGCGCCGATAAACTCATCTTT.

This clone has only a few counts. TCRdb's protein, taken from a much larger clone, differs from this DNA's translation at residue 10, likely owing to a read error; the protein displayed comes from the DNA. V and J are TRDV2 and TRDJ3; 8 positions agree with TRDD3. The CDR3 extends over 19 amino acids. The ends lost 4 bases at V and 1 base at J; junction bases unmatched: 11. The germline gives CDR1 GEAIGNYY, CDR2 EKD. The CDR3 region is CACDRLGGVHSWDTRQMFF. CDR3 bases: TGTGCCTGTGATCGACTGGGGGGTGTCCATTCCTGGGACACCCGACAGATGTTTTTC.

The CDR3 here is CACDSLGGTPGDTRQMFF. Here the CDR3 DNA reads TGTGCCTGTGACAGCCTGGGGGGTACTCCTGGTGACACCCGACAGATGTTTTTC. The V and J genes are TRDV2 and TRDJ3; 7 bases align to TRDD3. This CDR3 is 18 amino acids long. Trimming at V came to 2 bases and at J to 7 bases, leaving 13 bases not matched to a gene. The germline V gene encodes CDR1 GEAIGNYY and CDR2 EKD.

CDR3 sequence reads: CALGDLIPPPTRISFLPAPLYTDKLIF. In DNA form, the CDR3 reads TGTGCTCTTGGGGATCTTATCCCCCCTCCCACCAGAATCTCCTTCCTCCCAGCACCCTTGTACACCGATAAACTCATCTTT. The rearrangement uses TRDV1 and TRDJ1; 7 bases line up with TRDD2. Matching the DNA to germline supplied the J gene, which TCRdb does not give. The germline CDR1 and CDR2 sequences are TSWWSYY and QGS. V lost 3 bases, J lost 0 bases, and 40 bases stayed unmatched. This CDR3 has 27 amino acids.

The rearrangement links TRDV2 to TRDJ1; 13 bases match TRDD3. The V gene's germline CDR1 is GEAIGNYY and CDR2 EKD. J lost 0 bases, V lost 3 bases, and 18 bases had no gene match. The CDR3 length is 21 residues. The CDR3 sequence: CACDPLVTGGYESKDTDKLIF. The DNA of the CDR3 is TGTGCCTGTGACCCCCTCGTAACTGGGGGATACGAATCCAAAGACACCGATAAACTCATCTTT.

This clone showed up just a few times. The V call is TRDV2, the J call TRDJ1; 10 bases line up with TRDD3. CDR1 GEAIGNYY and CDR2 EKD come from the germline V gene. The CDR3 extends over 15 amino acids. V trimming: 2 bases; J trimming: 3 bases; junction bases outside the gene matches: 5. The CDR3 coding sequence is TGTGCCTGTGACAAACTGGGGGATTCTTCCGATAAACTCATCTTT. Translating it yields CACDKLGDSSDKLIF.

This clone is medium-sized (0.01 to 0.1%) in the sample. In the same sample, other DNA sequences code for this CDR3. V and J are TRDV2 and TRDJ1; the match to TRDD3 covers 8 bases. Unmatched junction bases numbered 5, after V lost 3 bases and J lost 0 bases. The CDR3 covers 15 residues. CDR1 GEAIGNYY and CDR2 EKD come from the germline V gene. CDR3 DNA: TGTGCCTGTGACCCATTACTGGGGGACACCGATAAACTCATCTTT. It yields the protein CACDPLLGDTDKLIF.

Comments on this clone: Only one base separates this from a far larger clonotype, so it likely reflects a read error. This CDR3 is also generated by other DNA sequences in the sample. The gene calls are TRDV2 and TRDJ1, with 11 bases fitting TRDD3. The CDR3 length is 17 residues. Per the germline V gene, CDR1 is GEAIGNYY and CDR2 is EKD. The CDR3 reads CACDHLGDTKVTDKLIF. The CDR3 bases are TGTGCTTGTGACCATCTGGGGGATACAAAGGTCACCGATAAACTCATCTTT.

On this clone: The limits of the CDR3 on the DNA are not certain, so only TCRdb's listed CDR3 is given. The J gene has no call, while the V gene is TRDV1; the table's D gene call, TRDD3, was not cross checked with the DNA. The CDR3 length is 21 residues, termini included. Germline assignment: CDR1 TSWWSYY and CDR2 QGS. CDR3: CALVFAFQYWGMQTHAHKLIF.

This clone is medium-sized. Other DNA sequences in the sample encode the same CDR3. The chain uses TRDV2 and TRDJ3; the match to TRDD3 covers 8 bases. After removal of 0 bases from V and 0 bases from J, the junction contained 6 bases not matched to a gene. The CDR3 consists of 19 residues. Germline V gene data show CDR1 as GEAIGNYY and CDR2 as EKD. In DNA, the CDR3 is TGTGCCTGTGACACCGGCTGGGGGAACAGCTCCTGGGACACCCGACAGATGTTTTTC. This translates into CACDTGWGNSSWDTRQMFF.

In its sample, this clone was seen many times. The chain carries TRDV2 and TRDJ1; TRDD3 matches at 11 bases. Trimming removed 1 base from V and 2 bases from J; junction bases left unmatched: 5. From germline, CDR1 is GEAIGNYY and CDR2 EKD. The CDR3 has 16 amino acids. CDR3 sequence (DNA): TGTGCCTGTGACACGCTGGGGGATACACGGACCGATAAACTCATCTTT. Translating gives CACDTLGDTRTDKLIF.

This clone came up a few times. One base separates it from a far larger clone, so it is likely a read error. V and J are TRDV2 and TRDJ1; 9 bases are a match to TRDD3. V shed 6 bases, J shed 0 bases, and the junction held 22 bases outside the gene matches. This CDR3 has 20 residues. Per the germline V gene, CDR1 is GEAIGNYY and CDR2 is EKD. CDR3 in amino acids: CACNPLSTVLGEGDTDKLIF. In nucleotides, the CDR3 is TGTGCCTGTAACCCCCTATCCACCGTACTGGGGGAAGGGGACACCGATAAACTCATCTTT.

The rearrangement uses TRDV3 and TRDJ1, with TRDD3 matching 12 bases. The J gene, left out of TCRdb, was set here by checking the DNA against germline. The CDR3 consists of 23 residues. Germline V gives CDR1 TVYSNPD, CDR2 GDNSRS (reference sequence). V lost 1 base to trimming and J lost 0 bases; unmatched junction nucleotides: 27. This chain's CDR3 is CAFKEVPPIYWGILAEYTDKLIF. In DNA, the CDR3 is TGTGCCTTTAAGGAGGTGCCGCCTATTTACTGGGGGATACTGGCAGAGTACACCGATAAACTCATCTTT.

By sample share, this clone is medium-sized. V and J are TRDV2 and TRDJ1; D call uncertain. CDR1 is GEAIGNYY and CDR2 is EKD in the germline V gene. The ends were cut back, 3 bases at V and 4 bases at J, with 23 bases in the middle. The CDR3 runs 17 residues. CDR3: CACDSLGNRRTDDKLIF. In DNA form, the CDR3 reads TGTGCCTGTGACTCCCTTGGGAACAGACGGACAGACGATAAACTCATCTTT.

This clone appeared a few times. This may be a read error, as it is one base from a much larger clone. Within the sample, other DNA sequences also encode this same CDR3. The chain carries TRDV2 and TRDJ1; 8 bases align to TRDD3. CDR3 length: 16 amino acids. The ends lost 0 bases at V and 2 bases at J; junction bases unmatched: 7. The germline gives CDR1 GEAIGNYY, CDR2 EKD. The CDR3 here is CACDTLGEYRTDKLIF. For the CDR3, the DNA is TGTGCCTGTGACACCCTGGGGGAATATCGTACCGATAAACTCATCTTT.

This clone was recorded once. The V gene is uncalled and the J gene is TRDJ1; TRDD3 reflects the table's D call only, with no check against the DNA. The CDR3 has 18 residues. CDR3 residues: CALGELPVINIYTDKLIF. CDR3 bases: TGTGCTCTTGGGGAACTCCCTGTGATTAACATTTACACCGATAAACTCATCTTT.

Comments on this clone: A read error likely explains this, since a far larger clone differs by one base. The J gene is given as TRDJ1, and the V gene is not called; the D segment call TRDD3 is taken from the table without a DNA check. The CDR3 is 20 residues long. This chain's CDR3 is CACDPLSTVLGEGDTDKLIF. CDR3 coding DNA: TGTGCCTGTGATCCCCTATCCACCGTACTGGGGGAAGGGGACACCGATAAACTCATCTTT.